What follows are 5 T cell receptor beta chains derived from one specimen sequenced in a study of vaccination and CD4 T cells after COVID-19. The Oncomine TCR Beta short-read assay was applied to DNA of cultured CD4+ T cells. TCRdb re-called the PCR reads with MiXCR, one entry per CDR3 protein. Of some 14,000 distinct CDR3 sequences listed, around 55% are singletons. Stated treatment: approximately nine-day PBMC culture with coronavirus spike peptide pools or control peptides (ViraFEST assay). Their antigen targets remain unknown. Sequenced material: CD4+ T cells from blood, cultured in vitro, taken before SARS-CoV-2 vaccination. These receptors originate from a human donor who had recovered from COVID-19.

This clonotype came up once. This chain links TRBV11-3 with TRBJ1-1; unclear D gene. V dropped 5 bases and J dropped 5 bases, with 15 bases sitting between them. Looked up from germline, CDR1 is SGHNT and CDR2 is YENEEA. CDR3 length: 14 residues. CDR3 DNA sequence: TGTGCCAGCAGCCTCGAGGTGCGTGCGACTGAAGCTTTCTTT. Encoded protein: CASSLEVRATEAFF. The full variable domain, rest sourced from reference TRBV11-3 and TRBJ1-1, is EAGVVQSPRYKIIEKKQPVAFWCNPISGHNTLYWYLQNLGQGPELLIRYENEEAVDDSQLPKDRFSAERLKGVDSTLKIQPAELGDSAVYLCASSLEVRATEAFFGQGTRLTVV.

The chain has TRBV6-4 and TRBJ2-2, with 11 bases lining up with TRBD1. V was clipped by 5 bases and J by 4 bases; unmatched bases: 6. This CDR3 is built from 16 residues. Germline CDR1 MRHNA, CDR2 SNTAGT. For the CDR3, the DNA is TGTGCCAGCAGTTCTACCGGGACAGGGGGCACCGGGGAGCTGTTTTTT. It translates to CASSSTGTGGTGELFF.

This rearrangement joins TRBV27 to TRBJ2-2; D unclear. V shed 7 bases and J shed 4 bases, with 13 bases lying between them. The V gene's germline CDR1 is MNHEY and CDR2 SMNVEV (reference sequence). CDR3 size: 14 residues. This CDR3 reads CASKWRPSTGELFF. The DNA of the CDR3 is TGTGCCAGCAAGTGGAGACCCAGCACCGGGGAGCTGTTTTTT.

This clonotype was counted between two and nine times. CDR3: CASSLTGSEAFF. DNA for the CDR3: TGTGCCAGTAGCCTCACAGGGTCTGAAGCTTTCTTT. The rearrangement links TRBV19 to TRBJ1-1; D is possibly TRBD1 (6 bases). Trimming shortened V by 6 bases and J by 6 bases, and 11 bases separated the two germline ends. Germline V gene sequence: CDR1 LNHDA, CDR2 SQIVND (reference sequence). The CDR3 runs 12 residues.

The genes are TRBV7-8 and TRBJ1-1; 11 bases fit TRBD1. The germline V gene encodes CDR1 SGHVS and CDR2 FQNEAQ. The junction had 4 bases not matched to a gene; V was cut back by 4 bases and J by 0 bases. CDR3 length: 16 residues. CDR3 nucleotide sequence: TGTGCCAGCAGCTCCAGGACAGGGGGCCTGAACACTGAAGCTTTCTTT. It specifies CASSSRTGGLNTEAFF.